The T cell receptor beta chain described here comes from a study of PD-1 blockade in classical Hodgkin lymphoma. Study observations and caveats: Only CD4+ TCR diversity, not CD8+, had risen significantly by C4D1.

Germline V gene sequence: CDR1 SGDLS, CDR2 YYNGEE. Trimming shortened V by 4 bases and J by 7 bases, and 9 bases separated the two germline ends. The length of the CDR3 is 12 residues. With regard to this clone: What it binds is not known.

Here immunoSEQ multiplex PCR was the method, and the copy in TCRdb shows in-frame clones only, minus some. The data contain 20,000 or so clones, about 88% of them singletons. Time point meaning: cycle 4 day 1 (C4D1), after about 6 weeks of nivolumab. Exposure to brentuximab vedotin varied, and each patient had relapsed following autologous stem cell transplantation. PBMCs, once thawed, yielded CD8+ T cells isolated by magnetic negative selection. Source: CD8+ T cells from blood, taken before the fourth cycle of nivolumab. This receptor was identified in a human donor with classical Hodgkin lymphoma. The gene calls are TRBV9 and TRBJ2-1; no reliable D call. The CDR3 sequence: CASSSGLNEQFF. In DNA, the CDR3 is TGTGCCAGCAGCTCCGGGCTAAATGAGCAGTTCTTC.